This T cell receptor beta chain was observed in a study of cytomegalovirus exposure and HLA in healthy donors. The PCR contained 60 Vbeta and 13 Jbeta primers. Libraries were prepared by immunoSEQ multiplex PCR; TCRdb keeps only in-frame clonotypes and omits some of them. The sample holds approximately 140,000 clones, over 60% seen once. V shed 4 bases, J shed 4 bases, and the junction held 10 bases outside the gene matches. The CDR3 spans 15 residues. Germline loops: CDR1 SQVTM, CDR2 ANQGSEA. The sequencing input was PBMCs. This chain links TRBV29-1 with TRBJ2-1, with 7 bases fitting TRBD1. The origin of this receptor is a woman aged 18-30 years in good health and CMV-seronegative. The CDR3, as DNA: TGCAGCGTTGTGGGATGGGAACAGGGGTACAATGAGCAGTTCTTC. Amino acids: CSVVGWEQGYNEQFF.